This is a list of T cell receptor beta chains from one sample in a study of blood T cell repertoires in COVID-19. Clones were read by immunoSEQ multiplex PCR, and TCRdb kept only the in-frame ones, dropping some. The repertoire has about 240,000 clones, about 86% of them found once; the top ten carry roughly 9.6%. The sequenced sample was peripheral blood. The receptors here all came from a woman aged 80 or older with acute or convalescent COVID-19. CDR3s include the opening cysteine and the closing phenylalanine or tryptophan. Each record gives: V gene, D gene, J gene, clone size, CDR3 protein, CDR3 DNA. The D gene is left open where the match is weak. Size tells how often a clone was seen (once, few, many) or the class of an expanded clone, and some rows leave it out.

V gene: TRBV3-1/TRBV3-2; D gene: NA; J gene: TRBJ2-2; clone size: NA; CDR3 protein: CASSQGDIYTGELFF; CDR3 DNA: TGTGCCAGCAGCCAAGGGGACATCTACACCGGGGAGCTGTTTTTT
V gene: TRBV3-1/TRBV3-2; D gene: NA; J gene: TRBJ1-2; clone size: few; CDR3 protein: CASSHTDYGYTF; CDR3 DNA: TGTGCCAGCAGCCACACAGACTATGGCTACACCTTC
V gene: TRBV19; D gene: TRBD1; J gene: TRBJ1-6; clone size: NA; CDR3 protein: CASSFPGQGASNSPLHF; CDR3 DNA: TGTGCCAGTAGTTTCCCGGGACAGGGGGCAAGTAATTCACCCCTCCACTTT
V gene: TRBV18; D gene: NA; J gene: TRBJ1-3; clone size: NA; CDR3 protein: CASSPLPVSGNTIYF; CDR3 DNA: TGTGCCAGCTCACCCCTCCCGGTCTCGGGAAACACCATATATTTT
V gene: TRBV2; D gene: NA; J gene: TRBJ1-5; clone size: NA; CDR3 protein: CASSLLQINQPQHF; CDR3 DNA: TGTGCCAGCAGTCTGTTACAGATCAATCAGCCCCAGCATTTT
V gene: TRBV2; D gene: NA; J gene: TRBJ1-2; clone size: NA; CDR3 protein: CAGSGRVSDGYTF; CDR3 DNA: TGTGCCGGCTCGGGCAGGGTGAGTGATGGCTACACCTTC
V gene: TRBV6-1; D gene: NA; J gene: TRBJ1-5; clone size: many; CDR3 protein: CASSDRGNQPQHF; CDR3 DNA: TGTGCCAGCAGTGATCGGGGGAATCAGCCCCAGCATTTT
V gene: TRBV21-1; D gene: NA; J gene: TRBJ1-4; clone size: NA; CDR3 protein: CASSKRDRVFEKLFF; CDR3 DNA: TGTGCCAGCAGCAAAAGGGACAGGGTGTTTGAAAAACTGTTTTTT
V gene: TRBV7-3; D gene: NA; J gene: TRBJ2-6; clone size: NA; CDR3 protein: CASRNTGNGANVLTF; CDR3 DNA: TGTGCCAGCAGAAATACGGGGAATGGGGCCAACGTCCTGACTTTC
V gene: TRBV28; D gene: NA; J gene: TRBJ1-1; clone size: NA; CDR3 protein: CASSLEGIAEAFF; CDR3 DNA: TGTGCCAGCAGTTTGGAGGGGATTGCTGAAGCTTTCTTT
V gene: TRBV5-4; D gene: NA; J gene: TRBJ2-4; clone size: NA; CDR3 protein: CASSLTGAKNIQYF; CDR3 DNA: TGTGCCAGCAGCTTGACGGGGGCCAAAAACATTCAGTACTTC
V gene: TRBV7-9; D gene: TRBD1; J gene: TRBJ1-1; clone size: NA; CDR3 protein: CASSFPGQDQAFF; CDR3 DNA: TGTGCCAGCAGCTTTCCGGGACAGGACCAAGCTTTCTTT
V gene: TRBV2; D gene: NA; J gene: TRBJ2-7; clone size: NA; CDR3 protein: CASSGVGPYEQYF; CDR3 DNA: TGTGCCAGCAGTGGTGTGGGCCCCTACGAGCAGTACTTC
V gene: TRBV12-5; D gene: NA; J gene: TRBJ1-1; clone size: NA; CDR3 protein: CAGIDRPPTEAFF; CDR3 DNA: TGTGCTGGGATTGACAGGCCCCCCACTGAAGCTTTCTTT
V gene: TRBV2; D gene: TRBD2; J gene: TRBJ2-7; clone size: NA; CDR3 protein: CASIEALAGVSYEQYF; CDR3 DNA: TGTGCCAGCATCGAGGCCCTAGCGGGGGTATCCTACGAGCAGTACTTC
V gene: TRBV5-1; D gene: NA; J gene: TRBJ2-2; clone size: NA; CDR3 protein: CASSPGTANTGELFF; CDR3 DNA: TGCGCCAGCAGCCCCGGGACTGCGAACACCGGGGAGCTGTTTTTT
V gene: TRBV2; D gene: NA; J gene: TRBJ1-2; clone size: few; CDR3 protein: CASDRDNYGYTF; CDR3 DNA: TGTGCCAGTGACCGGGATAACTATGGCTACACCTTC
V gene: TRBV5-4; D gene: TRBD2; J gene: TRBJ2-3; clone size: NA; CDR3 protein: CASSLGTSGGVMGYTDTQYF; CDR3 DNA: TGTGCCAGCAGCTTGGGGACTAGCGGGGGGGTTATGGGATACACAGATACGCAGTATTTT
V gene: TRBV5-1; D gene: TRBD1; J gene: TRBJ1-1; clone size: NA; CDR3 protein: CASSSQGVGYENTEAFF; CDR3 DNA: TGCGCCAGCAGCTCACAGGGGGTAGGGTATGAGAACACTGAAGCTTTCTTT
V gene: TRBV18; D gene: TRBD1; J gene: TRBJ2-7; clone size: NA; CDR3 protein: CASSPRQGGYEQYF; CDR3 DNA: TGTGCCAGCTCACCACGACAGGGGGGCTACGAGCAGTACTTC
V gene: TRBV11-3; D gene: NA; J gene: TRBJ1-2; clone size: NA; CDR3 protein: CASSLEDRQGYTF; CDR3 DNA: TGTGCCAGCAGCTTAGAGGACAGACAGGGCTACACCTTC
V gene: TRBV7-9; D gene: NA; J gene: TRBJ1-4; clone size: NA; CDR3 protein: CASSSGNEKLFF; CDR3 DNA: TGTGCCAGCAGCTCGGGGAACGAAAAACTGTTTTTT
V gene: TRBV10-1; D gene: NA; J gene: TRBJ1-1; clone size: NA; CDR3 protein: CASSDDSTEAFF; CDR3 DNA: TGCGCCAGCAGTGATGACTCCACTGAAGCTTTCTTT
V gene: TRBV2; D gene: NA; J gene: TRBJ2-2; clone size: NA; CDR3 protein: CASSEGGPDTGELFF; CDR3 DNA: TGTGCCAGCAGTGAAGGGGGGCCCGACACCGGGGAGCTGTTTTTT
V gene: TRBV7-7; D gene: TRBD1; J gene: TRBJ2-5; clone size: NA; CDR3 protein: CASSLGTGTQETQYF; CDR3 DNA: TGTGCTAGCAGCCTCGGGACAGGGACTCAAGAGACCCAGTACTTC
V gene: TRBV5-4; D gene: NA; J gene: TRBJ2-1; clone size: NA; CDR3 protein: CASSLNSQTGNEQFF; CDR3 DNA: TGTGCCAGCAGCTTGAATTCCCAAACGGGGAATGAGCAGTTCTTC
V gene: TRBV25-1; D gene: NA; J gene: TRBJ1-4; clone size: NA; CDR3 protein: CASSEWGTGEKLFF; CDR3 DNA: TGTGCCAGCAGTGAATGGGGGACTGGCGAAAAACTGTTTTTT
V gene: TRBV19; D gene: NA; J gene: TRBJ2-7; clone size: NA; CDR3 protein: CASSFGRDWTYEQYF; CDR3 DNA: TGTGCCAGTAGTTTTGGCCGGGACTGGACCTACGAGCAGTACTTC
V gene: TRBV27; D gene: TRBD1; J gene: TRBJ1-2; clone size: NA; CDR3 protein: CASSLATPGQNYGYTF; CDR3 DNA: TGTGCCAGCAGTTTAGCTACTCCGGGACAGAACTATGGCTACACCTTC
V gene: TRBV15; D gene: NA; J gene: TRBJ2-2; clone size: NA; CDR3 protein: CATNRFRGGPSNTGELFF; CDR3 DNA: TGTGCCACCAACAGATTTCGCGGGGGCCCTTCAAACACCGGGGAGCTGTTTTTT
V gene: TRBV28; D gene: NA; J gene: TRBJ1-5; clone size: NA; CDR3 protein: CATIQGLSNQPQHF; CDR3 DNA: TGTGCCACTATACAGGGTTTGAGCAATCAGCCCCAGCATTTT
V gene: TRBV9; D gene: TRBD1; J gene: TRBJ2-5; clone size: NA; CDR3 protein: CASSPGQGRETQYF; CDR3 DNA: TGTGCCAGCAGCCCCGGACAGGGGAGAGAGACCCAGTACTTC
V gene: TRBV7-3; D gene: TRBD2; J gene: TRBJ2-3; clone size: NA; CDR3 protein: CASSLWGLAGRDTQYF; CDR3 DNA: TGTGCCAGCAGCTTATGGGGACTAGCGGGGCGGGATACGCAGTATTTT
V gene: TRBV27; D gene: TRBD2; J gene: TRBJ2-1; clone size: NA; CDR3 protein: CASSFGGGNNEQFF; CDR3 DNA: TGTGCCAGCAGTTTCGGGGGGGGCAACAATGAGCAGTTCTTC
V gene: TRBV5-1; D gene: NA; J gene: TRBJ1-3; clone size: NA; CDR3 protein: CASSPTERSFSGNTIYF; CDR3 DNA: TGCGCCAGCAGCCCGACCGAACGGAGCTTCTCTGGAAACACCATATATTTT
V gene: TRBV5-1; D gene: TRBD1; J gene: TRBJ2-4; clone size: NA; CDR3 protein: CASSLGSAGGNIQYF; CDR3 DNA: TGCGCCAGCAGCTTGGGGTCCGCAGGGGGAAACATTCAGTACTTC
V gene: TRBV18; D gene: NA; J gene: TRBJ1-2; clone size: NA; CDR3 protein: CASSPYIVKDSSGGYTF; CDR3 DNA: TGTGCCAGCTCACCGTATATTGTCAAGGACAGTTCGGGAGGCTACACCTTC
V gene: TRBV4-2; D gene: TRBD2; J gene: TRBJ2-3; clone size: NA; CDR3 protein: CASSQVWTSGGYPDTQYF; CDR3 DNA: TGTGCCAGCAGCCAAGTTTGGACTAGCGGGGGATACCCGGATACGCAGTATTTT
V gene: TRBV10-2; D gene: TRBD1; J gene: TRBJ1-2; clone size: few; CDR3 protein: CASSEVQGRYGYTF; CDR3 DNA: TGCGCCAGCAGTGAGGTACAGGGGCGCTATGGCTACACCTTC
V gene: TRBV3-1/TRBV3-2; D gene: TRBD1; J gene: TRBJ2-5; clone size: NA; CDR3 protein: CASGITGTVQETQYF; CDR3 DNA: TGTGCCAGCGGAATTACCGGGACAGTACAAGAGACCCAGTACTTC
V gene: TRBV7-8; D gene: NA; J gene: TRBJ2-5; clone size: NA; CDR3 protein: CASSPRPGLFQETQYF; CDR3 DNA: TGTGCCAGCAGCCCCCGCCCCGGACTGTTTCAAGAGACCCAGTACTTC
V gene: TRBV7-8; D gene: TRBD1; J gene: TRBJ1-2; clone size: NA; CDR3 protein: CASSPDRVGYGYTF; CDR3 DNA: TGTGCCAGCAGCCCCGACAGGGTGGGCTATGGCTACACCTTC
V gene: TRBV19; D gene: NA; J gene: TRBJ2-2; clone size: NA; CDR3 protein: CASSRGPRGETGELFF; CDR3 DNA: TGTGCCAGTAGTAGGGGGCCCAGGGGGGAAACCGGGGAGCTGTTTTTT
V gene: TRBV28; D gene: NA; J gene: TRBJ1-2; clone size: NA; CDR3 protein: CASSTGTNYGYTF; CDR3 DNA: TGTGCCAGCAGTACCGGGACAAACTATGGCTACACCTTC
V gene: TRBV6-5; D gene: TRBD1; J gene: TRBJ2-2; clone size: NA; CDR3 protein: CASSYSRTGNTGELFF; CDR3 DNA: TGTGCCAGCAGTTACTCGAGGACAGGGAACACCGGGGAGCTGTTTTTT
V gene: TRBV7-2; D gene: TRBD2; J gene: TRBJ2-5; clone size: NA; CDR3 protein: CASSFSGGLRRETQYF; CDR3 DNA: TGTGCCAGCAGCTTTAGCGGGGGGCTCCGAAGAGAGACCCAGTACTTC
V gene: TRBV5-1; D gene: NA; J gene: TRBJ2-3; clone size: NA; CDR3 protein: CASTMTGFGSDTQYF; CDR3 DNA: TGCGCCAGCACTATGACTGGGTTTGGCTCAGATACGCAGTATTTT
V gene: TRBV20-1; D gene: TRBD1; J gene: TRBJ2-7; clone size: few; CDR3 protein: CSASPGTGEQYF; CDR3 DNA: TGCAGTGCTAGTCCCGGGACAGGCGAGCAGTACTTC
V gene: TRBV11-2; D gene: NA; J gene: TRBJ2-3; clone size: NA; CDR3 protein: CASSLDTERAQHGTDTQYF; CDR3 DNA: TGTGCCAGCAGCTTAGATACGGAGCGGGCGCAACATGGCACAGATACGCAGTATTTT
V gene: TRBV7-9; D gene: NA; J gene: TRBJ2-3; clone size: NA; CDR3 protein: CASSLGVPGDTQYF; CDR3 DNA: TGTGCCAGCAGCTTAGGCGTCCCGGGGGATACGCAGTATTTT
V gene: TRBV2; D gene: TRBD1; J gene: TRBJ1-2; clone size: NA; CDR3 protein: CASRIGQANYGYTF; CDR3 DNA: TGTGCCAGCAGGATTGGACAGGCGAACTATGGCTACACCTTC
V gene: TRBV5-5; D gene: TRBD1; J gene: TRBJ2-7; clone size: NA; CDR3 protein: CASSPDRGPAYEQYF; CDR3 DNA: TGTGCCAGCAGCCCCGACAGGGGGCCGGCCTACGAGCAGTACTTC
V gene: TRBV5-6; D gene: TRBD1; J gene: TRBJ2-7; clone size: once; CDR3 protein: CASSSRDRGYEQYF; CDR3 DNA: TGTGCCAGCAGCTCGCGGGACAGGGGCTACGAGCAGTACTTC